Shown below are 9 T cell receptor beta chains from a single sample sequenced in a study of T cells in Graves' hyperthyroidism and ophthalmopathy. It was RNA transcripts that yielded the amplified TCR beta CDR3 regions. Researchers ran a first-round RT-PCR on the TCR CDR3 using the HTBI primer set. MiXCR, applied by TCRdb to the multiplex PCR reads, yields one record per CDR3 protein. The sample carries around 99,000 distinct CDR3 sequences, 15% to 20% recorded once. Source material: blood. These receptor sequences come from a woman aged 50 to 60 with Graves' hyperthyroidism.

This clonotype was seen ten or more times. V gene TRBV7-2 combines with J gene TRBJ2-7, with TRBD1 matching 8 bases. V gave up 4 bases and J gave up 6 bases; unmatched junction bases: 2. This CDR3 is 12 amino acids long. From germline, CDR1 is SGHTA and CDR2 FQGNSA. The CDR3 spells CASSSTGVEQYF. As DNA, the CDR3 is TGTGCCAGCAGCTCGACAGGGGTCGAGCAGTACTTC.

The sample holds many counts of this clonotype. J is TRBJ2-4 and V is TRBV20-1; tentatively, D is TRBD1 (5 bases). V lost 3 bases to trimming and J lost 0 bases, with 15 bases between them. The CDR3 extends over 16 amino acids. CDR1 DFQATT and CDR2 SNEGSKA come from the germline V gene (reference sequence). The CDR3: CSARLLGELAKNIQYF. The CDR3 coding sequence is TGCAGTGCTAGGCTCCTAGGGGAACTAGCCAAAAACATTCAGTACTTC.

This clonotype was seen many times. The CDR3 DNA reads TGTGCCACCCTAGCTGAGTTCGCGAGCACCGGGGAGCTGTTTTTT. Protein: CATLAEFASTGELFF. V usage is TRBV2 and J usage is TRBJ2-2, with D possibly being TRBD2 (5 bases). The CDR3 spans 15 residues. V was trimmed by 10 bases and J by 4 bases, leaving 19 bases between them. Germline V gene data show CDR1 as SNHLY and CDR2 as FYNNEI.

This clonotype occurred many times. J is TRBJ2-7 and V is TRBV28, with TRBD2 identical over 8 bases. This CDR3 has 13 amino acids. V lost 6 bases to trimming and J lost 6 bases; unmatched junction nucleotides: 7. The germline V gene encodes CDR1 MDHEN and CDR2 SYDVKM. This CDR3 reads CASRTSVSGEQYF. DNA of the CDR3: TGTGCCAGCAGGACTAGCGTTTCAGGCGAGCAGTACTTC.

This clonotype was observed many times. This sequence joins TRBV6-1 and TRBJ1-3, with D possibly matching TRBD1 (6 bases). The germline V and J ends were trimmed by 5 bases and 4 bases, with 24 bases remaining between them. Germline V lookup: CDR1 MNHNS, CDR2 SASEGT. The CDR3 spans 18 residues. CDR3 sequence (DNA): TGTGCCAGCAGTTATTCCCATATGAGACAGGAAGTCGGAAACACCATATATTTT. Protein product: CASSYSHMRQEVGNTIYF.

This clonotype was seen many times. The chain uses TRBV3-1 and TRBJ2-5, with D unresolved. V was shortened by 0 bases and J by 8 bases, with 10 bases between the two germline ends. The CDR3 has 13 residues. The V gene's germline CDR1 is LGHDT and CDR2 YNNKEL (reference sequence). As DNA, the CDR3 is TGTGCCAGCAGCCAAGACTTCTCACTAACCCAGTACTTC. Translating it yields CASSQDFSLTQYF.

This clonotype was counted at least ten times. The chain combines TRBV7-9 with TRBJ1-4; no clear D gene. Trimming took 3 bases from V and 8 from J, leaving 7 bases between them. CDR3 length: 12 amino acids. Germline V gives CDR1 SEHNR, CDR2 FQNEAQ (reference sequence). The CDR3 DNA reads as TGTGCCAGCAGCTTTTTAGAGGAAAAACTGTTTTTT. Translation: CASSFLEEKLFF.

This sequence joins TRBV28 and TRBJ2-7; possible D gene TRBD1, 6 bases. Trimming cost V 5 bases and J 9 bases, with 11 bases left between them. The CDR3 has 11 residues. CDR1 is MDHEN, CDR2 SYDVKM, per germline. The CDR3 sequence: CASSQGQSQYF. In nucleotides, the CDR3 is TGTGCCAGCAGTCAAGGACAGTCGCAGTACTTC. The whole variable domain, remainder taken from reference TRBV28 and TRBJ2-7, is DVKVTQSSRYLVKRTGEKVFLECVQDMDHENMFWYRQDPGLGLRLIYFSYDVKMKEKGDIPEGYSVSREKKERFSLILESASTNQTSMYLCASSQGQSQYFGPGTRLTVT.

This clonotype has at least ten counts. CDR3 sequence (DNA): TGCAGTGCTCCTACGAGGGCTTCAGATACGCAGTATTTT. Its translation is CSAPTRASDTQYF. The V and J genes are TRBV20-1 and TRBJ2-3; D might be TRBD2 (5 bases). Germline V lookup: CDR1 DFQATT, CDR2 SNEGSKA (reference sequence). The V and J ends lost 5 bases and 4 bases respectively, with 13 bases between them. The CDR3 covers 13 residues.